This TCR beta chain was obtained from a study of shared clonotypes between healthy human individuals. Whole-study results and caveats: Having only a few donors restricted how much genetic and exposure-history diversity was captured. The sharing of approximately 5.1% of naive CD4 clonotypes was seen across a handful of donors. Investigators expected sequencing depth to affect clonotype sharing among donors.

As processed by the authors: Filtering differed because ImmunoSEQ produced junction-only sequences that carried no quality scores. Using immunoSEQ multiplex PCR, the repertoire was profiled, and TCRdb retains in-frame clones only, with some absent. V and J calls and clone size follow that table, whereas D and trimming were derived from the DNA. The sample lists more than 2,000,000 clones, 85% to 95% occurring once. To note about this clone: The antigen is not known.

The specimen sequenced was naive CD4+ T cells from PBMCs. The subset is: CD45RA+ positively selected. This receptor was obtained from a man between 18 and 29 years old in good health. Some clones in this sample may be carry-over from other donors' samples.

The CDR3 bases are TGTGCCAGCTCGACCGCGGGGACAGGGGGTCAGCCCCAGCATTTT. It yields the protein CASSTAGTGGQPQHF. V is TRBV28 and J is TRBJ1-5; 11 bases line up with TRBD1. Germline trimming cut 8 bases from V and 6 bases from J; bases unmatched to any gene: 9. Germline CDR1 and CDR2: MDHEN and SYDVKM. The CDR3 runs to 15 residues. Full variable domain (missing parts from reference TRBV28 and TRBJ1-5): DVKVTQSSRYLVKRTGEKVFLECVQDMDHENMFWYRQDPGLGLRLIYFSYDVKMKEKGDIPEGYSVSREKKERFSLILESASTNQTSMYLCASSTAGTGGQPQHFGDGTRLSIL.